A single sample is the source of the 32 T cell receptor beta chains below, sequenced in a study of blood T cell repertoires in COVID-19. TCRdb's table, derived via immunoSEQ multiplex PCR, lists solely in-frame clones and lacks some. This table holds approximately 390,000 clones, more than 70% found once. Material: peripheral blood. These TCRs come from a woman aged 55 to 70 with COVID-19, enrolled during active disease.

This clone occurred many times. Other DNA variants within this sample encode the same CDR3. V usage is TRBV6-5 and J usage is TRBJ1-2, with 8 bases that match TRBD1. In germline, CDR1 is MNHEY, CDR2 SVGAGI. This CDR3 has 12 amino acids. V was pared by 6 bases and J by 4 bases, with 1 base of the junction left unmatched. The chain's CDR3 is CASRTGGYGYTF. In nucleotides, the CDR3 is TGTGCCAGCAGAACAGGGGGCTATGGCTACACCTTC.

CDR3 bases: TGTGCCAGCTCAACCGGGACAGGGGATGGCTACACCTTC. Translation: CASSTGTGDGYTF. The chain couples TRBV18 to TRBJ1-2, with 10 positions matching TRBD1. The germline V gene has CDR1 KGHSH and CDR2 LQKENI. This CDR3 is built from 13 residues. The trim removed 5 bases at V and 6 bases at J, leaving 3 bases unmatched.

This clone was recorded once. The chain recombines TRBV3-1 (or the pseudogene TRBV3-2) with TRBJ2-7, with 9 bases identical to TRBD1. This CDR3 has 14 residues. V was pared by 6 bases and J by 2 bases, with 5 bases of the junction left unmatched. Germline CDR1 is LGHDT and CDR2 is YNNKEL (reference sequence). CDR3 sequence reads: CASRQGQGAYEQYF. Here the CDR3 DNA reads TGTGCCAGCAGACAGGGACAGGGAGCCTACGAGCAGTACTTC.

The chain recombines TRBV5-5 with TRBJ1-6, with 8 bases that match TRBD1. In germline, CDR1 is SGHKS, CDR2 YYEKEE (reference sequence). Trimming took 4 bases from V and 15 from J; bases not matched to a gene: 6. The CDR3 totals 12 residues. DNA of the CDR3: TGTGCCAGCAGCCCCGGACAGGGAAACCTCCACTTT. As protein: CASSPGQGNLHF.

Turning to this clone: A junction end diverges from the germline sequence, so it may reflect a read error. The J gene is TRBJ2-7, the V gene TRBV3-1 (or the pseudogene TRBV3-2), with 10 bases that match TRBD1. There are 13 residues in the CDR3. Germline lookup yields CDR1 LGHDT and CDR2 YNNKEL (reference sequence). CDR3 region: CASSQVLGQGKHF. The DNA of the CDR3 is TGTGCCAGCAGCCAAGTTCTGGGACAGGGGAAGCACTTC.

This clone has ten or more counts. In nucleotides, the CDR3 is TGCGCCAGCAGCTTGGAGGGGCACGCGAACACTGAAGCTTTCTTT. As protein: CASSLEGHANTEAFF. The chain joins TRBV5-1 to TRBJ1-1, with a tentative D call TRBD1 (5 bases). Trimming removed 0 bases from V and 1 base from J, with 10 bases in between. CDR1 and CDR2 (germline): SGHRS, YFSETQ. The CDR3 contains 15 residues.

V gene TRBV19 combines with J gene TRBJ1-1, with TRBD1 as a possible D gene (5 bases). V lost 0 bases to trimming and J lost 6 bases, with 17 bases between them. The CDR3 extends over 16 amino acids. The germline V gene encodes CDR1 LNHDA and CDR2 SQIVND (reference sequence). Here the CDR3 DNA reads TGTGCCAGTAGTATAGATCCCTGGGCAGGGTGGGCTGAAGCTTTCTTT. Residues: CASSIDPWAGWAEAFF.

V and J are TRBV15 and TRBJ1-4; 8 nucleotides line up with TRBD1. Trimming cost V 0 bases and J 8 bases; bases outside gene matches: 2. CDR3 length: 14 amino acids. In germline, CDR1 is LNHNV, CDR2 YYDKDF (reference sequence). CDR3: CATSREAGGEKLFF. CDR3 nucleotide sequence: TGTGCCACCAGCAGAGAGGCAGGGGGCGAAAAACTGTTTTTT. Full variable domain (rest looked up from reference TRBV15 and TRBJ1-4): DAMVIQNPRYQVTQFGKPVTLSCSQTLNHNVMYWYQQKSSQAPKLLFHYYDKDFNNEADTPDNFQSRRPNTSFCFLDIRSPGLGDTAMYLCATSREAGGEKLFFGSGTQLSVL.

This clone is a singleton in its sample. The chain is built from TRBV13 and TRBJ1-3; a weak D match, TRBD1 (5 bases). Germline assignment: CDR1 PRHDT and CDR2 FYEKMQ (reference sequence). This CDR3 contains 14 residues. V lost 1 base and J 2 bases, leaving 6 bases between the germline ends. This CDR3 reads CASSLVGAGNTIYF. CDR3 coding DNA: TGTGCCAGCAGCTTAGTAGGGGCTGGAAACACCATATATTTT.

This sequence joins TRBV6-5 and TRBJ1-5; weak D call: TRBD1 (6 bases). The CDR3 loop spans 15 amino acids. CDR1 MNHEY and CDR2 SVGAGI come from the germline V gene. Between the trimmed V and J ends, which lost 5 bases and 0 bases, there was a span of 11 bases. CDR3 DNA: TGTGCCAGCAGTCCCCGGACAGCTAGCAATCAGCCCCAGCATTTT. Translating it yields CASSPRTASNQPQHF.

The chain recombines TRBV2 with TRBJ1-6, with 8 positions matching TRBD1. The junction had 4 bases not matched to a gene; V was cut back by 3 bases and J by 9 bases. Germline-derived CDR1 and CDR2 are SNHLY and FYNNEI. The CDR3 runs 14 residues. CDR3 bases: TGTGCCAGCAGTGACAGGGGGCGGGCTTCACCCCTCCACTTT. Its protein product is CASSDRGRASPLHF. The whole variable domain, remainder taken from reference TRBV2 and TRBJ1-6, is EPEVTQTPSHQVTQMGQEVILRCVPISNHLYFYWYRQILGQKVEFLVSFYNNEISEKSEIFDDQFSVERPDGSNFTLKIRSTKLEDSAMYFCASSDRGRASPLHFGNGTRLTVT.

The chain joins TRBV27 to TRBJ1-6; D perhaps matches TRBD1 (6 bases). V was trimmed by 4 bases and J by 6 bases, leaving 7 bases between them. The CDR3 totals 13 residues. Germline V gene sequence: CDR1 MNHEY, CDR2 SMNVEV (reference sequence). CDR3 bases: TGTGCCAGCAGTTACAGGGTTAATTCACCCCTCCACTTT. Residues: CASSYRVNSPLHF.

This clone came up a few times. This chain uses TRBV29-1 with TRBJ1-2; 7 bases align to TRBD1. CDR1 is SQVTM, CDR2 ANQGSEA, per germline. V shed 6 bases and J 5 bases; nucleotides not matched to a gene: 9. The CDR3 is 13 amino acids. In DNA, the CDR3 is TGCAGCGTGAGCAGGGGGGAACGTTATGGCTACACCTTC. It yields the protein CSVSRGERYGYTF.

A few counts support this clone. The chain combines TRBV9 with TRBJ1-4; TRBD1 might be the D (5 bases). V was cut by 4 bases and J by 6 bases, with 16 bases left in between. CDR3 length: 15 residues. Germline-derived CDR1 and CDR2 are SGDLS and YYNGEE. DNA of the CDR3: TGTGCCAGCAGCACCGGGGGAGCTGGGCATGAAAAACTGTTTTTT. Amino acids: CASSTGGAGHEKLFF.

The chain recombines TRBV6-2 or TRBV6-3 with TRBJ1-5; no firm D call. The ends were cut back, 2 bases at V and 9 bases at J, with 14 bases in the middle. Per germline, CDR1 MNHEY and CDR2 SVGEGT. The CDR3 totals 14 residues. The CDR3 DNA reads TGTGCCAGCAGTTACCTCCAGACCTCAGGGCCCCAGCATTTT. This encodes CASSYLQTSGPQHF.

The chain links TRBV6-5 to TRBJ2-1, with 8 bases matching TRBD2. The V and J ends lost 4 bases and 4 bases, in that order; junction bases with no gene match: 3. CDR1 and CDR2 from the germline V gene are MNHEY and SVGAGI. This CDR3 region has 14 residues. In DNA, the CDR3 is TGTGCCAGCAGTTTAAAGCGGGGGTACAATGAGCAGTTCTTC. Translating it yields CASSLKRGYNEQFF.

This rearrangement joins TRBV11-2 to TRBJ2-1; 10 positions agree with TRBD2. Germline V CDR1 and CDR2: SGHAT, FQNNGV. V was pared by 5 bases and J by 9 bases, with 13 bases of the junction left unmatched. This CDR3 region has 16 residues. The CDR3 coding sequence is TGTGCCAGCAGCCGCGGAGATAGCGGGGGGTTTAGTGAGCAGTTCTTC. Translating it yields CASSRGDSGGFSEQFF.

At least ten counts were recorded for this clone. The chain carries TRBV4-1 and TRBJ1-1, with no clear D. The germline CDR1 and CDR2 sequences are MGHRA and YSYEKL. The V end lost 6 bases, the J end lost 0 bases, and 14 bases lay between the germline ends. The CDR3 length is 15 residues. The CDR3 reads CASRREEELNTEAFF. In nucleotides, the CDR3 is TGCGCCAGCAGGCGCGAGGAGGAGTTGAACACTGAAGCTTTCTTT.

V is TRBV7-8 and J is TRBJ2-7; 14 bases line up with TRBD2. CDR3 size: 18 residues. Germline values: CDR1 SGHVS, CDR2 FQNEAQ. With 5 bases clipped from V and 2 bases from J, the junction kept 11 bases outside the gene matches. CDR3 nucleotide sequence: TGTGCCAGCAGCCTCTATGGACTAGCGGGGGGCCTCGCCTACGAGCAGTACTTC. It specifies CASSLYGLAGGLAYEQYF.

The chain combines TRBV28 with TRBJ1-2, with D possibly TRBD1 on 5 matching bases. The CDR3 sequence is 15 residues long. Germline V gives CDR1 MDHEN, CDR2 SYDVKM. With 5 bases removed from V and 2 bases from J, the gap between germline ends came to 15 bases. DNA for the CDR3: TGTGCCAGCAGTGTAGCAGGGCTGGTGAACTATGGCTACACCTTC. Protein sequence: CASSVAGLVNYGYTF.

In nucleotides, the CDR3 is TGTGCCAGCAGCCAAGTTCCGGGACAGGGGACCTATGGCTACACCTTC. Its protein product is CASSQVPGQGTYGYTF. The rearrangement joins TRBV4-2 to TRBJ1-2, with TRBD1 identical over 10 bases. Germline V gene data show CDR1 as LGHNA and CDR2 as YNFKEQ. The CDR3 covers 16 residues. The J segment lost 4 bases and the V segment lost 1 base, leaving 6 bases of the junction unmatched.

This clone was observed a handful of times. This chain joins TRBV12-3 or TRBV12-4 and TRBJ1-5, with 8 nucleotides matching TRBD1. CDR3 length: 13 residues. With 4 bases clipped from V and 6 bases from J, the junction kept 2 bases outside the gene matches. CDR3 loop: CASSSDRGQPQHF. The CDR3 DNA is TGTGCCAGCAGTTCAGACAGGGGTCAGCCCCAGCATTTT.

CDR3 protein: CASSLYGDMPEKLFF. The DNA of the CDR3 is TGTGCCAGCAGCTTGTACGGGGACATGCCGGAAAAACTGTTTTTT. This chain links TRBV5-5 with TRBJ1-4; D may be TRBD1 (6 bases). CDR3 length: 15 amino acids. Germline CDR1 and CDR2: SGHKS and YYEKEE (reference sequence). V dropped 1 base and J dropped 8 bases, with 15 bases sitting between them.

In regard to this clone: A read error may produce the germline difference seen at one junction end. The CDR3 loop is CASNEPGQAFYGYTF. In DNA form, the CDR3 reads TGTGCCAGCAATGAACCGGGACAAGCCTTTTATGGCTACACCTTC. This chain connects TRBV6-1 to TRBJ1-2; a weak D match, TRBD1 (6 bases). Germline V gives CDR1 MNHNS, CDR2 SASEGT. The CDR3 totals 15 residues.

This chain uses TRBV2 with TRBJ1-6; 9 positions agree with TRBD1. The CDR3 has 14 residues. Germline CDR1 and CDR2: SNHLY and FYNNEI. With V trimmed by 6 bases and J by 10 bases, 7 bases remained unmatched. The CDR3, as DNA: TGTGCCAGCAGCCGGGACAGGGAACAATCACCCCTCCACTTT. Translation: CASSRDREQSPLHF. The variable domain in full, with the rest retrieved from reference TRBV2 and TRBJ1-6, is EPEVTQTPSHQVTQMGQEVILRCVPISNHLYFYWYRQILGQKVEFLVSFYNNEISEKSEIFDDQFSVERPDGSNFTLKIRSTKLEDSAMYFCASSRDREQSPLHFGNGTRLTVT.

The chain combines TRBV19 with TRBJ2-3; 7 bases match TRBD2. Germline V gene lookup returns CDR1 LNHDA and CDR2 SQIVND (reference sequence). This CDR3 comprises 13 residues. The junction had 2 bases not matched to a gene; V was cut back by 8 bases and J by 0 bases. Here the CDR3 reads CASSAGSTDTQYF. In DNA form, the CDR3 reads TGTGCCAGTTCAGCGGGGAGCACAGATACGCAGTATTTT.

V gene TRBV7-8 combines with J gene TRBJ1-2; TRBD1 matches 8 bases. Germline V CDR1 and CDR2: SGHVS, FQNEAQ. Losses at the gene ends were 4 bases for V and 4 bases for J; bases not matched to a gene: 2. CDR3 length equals 13 residues. CDR3 nucleotides: TGTGCCAGCAGCTCAGGGGGCAGCTATGGCTACACCTTC. Translating gives CASSSGGSYGYTF.

V and J are TRBV3-1 (or the pseudogene TRBV3-2) and TRBJ1-1, with D tentatively TRBD1 (6 bases). This CDR3 has 15 residues. V lost 4 bases and J lost 4, with 16 bases in between. Germline values: CDR1 LGHDT, CDR2 YNNKEL (reference sequence). In DNA form, the CDR3 reads TGTGCCAGCAGCCTATACAGGGATGGGCGCACTGAAGCTTTCTTT. Amino acids: CASSLYRDGRTEAFF.

This clone came up once. V is TRBV6-5 and J is TRBJ1-2; D is unresolved. With 6 bases removed from V and 9 bases from J, the gap between germline ends came to 14 bases. CDR3 size: 12 residues. CDR1 is MNHEY and CDR2 is SVGAGI in the germline V gene. CDR3 coding DNA: TGTGCCAGCAGAACTTCCCCGGGAAGCTACACCTTC. Translated, it gives CASRTSPGSYTF.

J is TRBJ1-1 and V is TRBV29-1; D is undetermined. Germline V gene sequence: CDR1 SQVTM, CDR2 ANQGSEA. This CDR3 spans 13 amino acids. Between the trimmed V and J ends, which lost 2 bases and 5 bases, there was a span of 12 bases. This CDR3 is CSVEYPGGTEAFF. The CDR3 coding sequence is TGCAGCGTTGAATATCCAGGAGGGACTGAAGCTTTCTTT.

The rearrangement uses TRBV5-1 and TRBJ2-5; 7 bases fit TRBD1. Germline CDR1 reads SGHRS; CDR2 reads YFSETQ. J gave up 1 base and V 4 bases, and 7 bases lay outside the gene matches. The CDR3 is 15 amino acids. CDR3 DNA: TGCGCCAGCAGCATCGCGACAGGGTCCCAAGAGACCCAGTACTTC. As protein: CASSIATGSQETQYF.

This chain uses TRBV7-3 with TRBJ2-2, with TRBD1 identical over 7 bases. V trimming: 6 bases; J trimming: 4 bases; junction bases outside the gene matches: 5. This CDR3 has 14 residues. Germline CDR1 reads SGHTA; CDR2 reads FQGTGA. This chain's CDR3 is CASRYEGATGELFF. The CDR3 DNA reads TGTGCCAGCAGATACGAGGGGGCCACCGGGGAGCTGTTTTTT.